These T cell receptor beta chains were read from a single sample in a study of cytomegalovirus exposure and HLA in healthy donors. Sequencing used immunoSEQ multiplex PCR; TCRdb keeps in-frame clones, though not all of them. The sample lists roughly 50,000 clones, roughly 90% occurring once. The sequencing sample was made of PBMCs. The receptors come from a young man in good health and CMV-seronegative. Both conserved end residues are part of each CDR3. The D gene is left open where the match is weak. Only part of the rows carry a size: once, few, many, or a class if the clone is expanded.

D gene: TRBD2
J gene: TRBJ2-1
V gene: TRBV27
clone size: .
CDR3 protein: CASSFSLAASYNEQFF
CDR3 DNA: TGTGCCAGCAGTTTCTCACTAGCGGCCTCCTACAATGAGCAGTTCTTC

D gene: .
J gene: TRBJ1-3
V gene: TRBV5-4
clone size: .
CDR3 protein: CASSPRGVGNTIYF
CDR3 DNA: TGTGCCAGCAGCCCCCGGGGGGTTGGAAACACCATATATTTT

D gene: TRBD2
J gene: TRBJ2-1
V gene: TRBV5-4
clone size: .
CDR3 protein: CASSLEAGGYNEQFF
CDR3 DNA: TGTGCCAGCAGCTTGGAGGCGGGGGGCTACAATGAGCAGTTCTTC

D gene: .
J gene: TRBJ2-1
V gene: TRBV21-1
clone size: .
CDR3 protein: CASSRATSGRADEQFF
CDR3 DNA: TGTGCCAGCAGCAGAGCGACTAGCGGGAGGGCGGATGAGCAGTTCTTC

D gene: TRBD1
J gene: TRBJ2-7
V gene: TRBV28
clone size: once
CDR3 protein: CASSFTDRGSPYEQYF
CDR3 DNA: TGTGCCAGCAGTTTCACAGACAGGGGGAGCCCCTACGAGCAGTACTTC

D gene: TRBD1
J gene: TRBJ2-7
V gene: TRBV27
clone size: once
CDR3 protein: CASSLRTGDYEQYF
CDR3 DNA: TGTGCCAGCAGTTTACGGACAGGGGACTACGAGCAGTACTTC

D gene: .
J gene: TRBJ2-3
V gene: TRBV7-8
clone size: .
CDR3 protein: CASSFSSTDTQYF
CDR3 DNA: TGTGCCAGCAGCTTCTCGAGCACAGATACGCAGTATTTT

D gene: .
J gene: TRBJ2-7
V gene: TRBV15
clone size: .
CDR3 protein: CATSRDVPSGHLTYEQYF
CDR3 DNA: TGTGCCACCAGCAGAGATGTCCCCTCTGGGCACCTGACCTACGAGCAGTACTTC

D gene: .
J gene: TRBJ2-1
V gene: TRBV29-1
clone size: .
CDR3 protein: CSVDRIGVIGNEQFF
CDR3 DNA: TGCAGCGTTGATCGGATCGGGGTTATAGGCAATGAGCAGTTCTTC

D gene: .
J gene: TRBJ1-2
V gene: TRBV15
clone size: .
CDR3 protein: CATSRVGAGAHYGYTF
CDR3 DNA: TGTGCCACCAGCAGAGTGGGGGCAGGAGCCCACTATGGCTACACCTTC

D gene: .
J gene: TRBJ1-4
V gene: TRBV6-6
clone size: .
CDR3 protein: CASFRSVNEKLFF
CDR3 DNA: TGTGCCAGCTTCCGCTCAGTTAATGAAAAACTGTTTTTT

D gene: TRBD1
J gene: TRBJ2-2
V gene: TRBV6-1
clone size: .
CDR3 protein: CASSERVGTGKNTGELFF
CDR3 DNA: TGTGCCAGCAGTGAAAGGGTAGGGACAGGGAAGAACACCGGGGAGCTGTTTTTT

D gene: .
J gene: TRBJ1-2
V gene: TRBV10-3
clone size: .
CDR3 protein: CAIRNGGNYGYTF
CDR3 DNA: TGTGCCATCAGGAACGGGGGAAACTATGGCTACACCTTC

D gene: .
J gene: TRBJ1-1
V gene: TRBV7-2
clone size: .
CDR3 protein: CASSSNRVRTEAFF
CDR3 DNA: TGTGCCAGCAGCTCGAACAGGGTTAGGACTGAAGCTTTCTTT

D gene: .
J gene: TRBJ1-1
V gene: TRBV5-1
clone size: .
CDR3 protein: CASSQNLIRVDNTEAFF
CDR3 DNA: TGCGCCAGCAGCCAGAACCTTATCCGGGTTGATAACACTGAAGCTTTCTTT

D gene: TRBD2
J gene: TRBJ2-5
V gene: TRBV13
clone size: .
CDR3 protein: CASSNSGRGWTQYF
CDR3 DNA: TGTGCCAGCAGCAATAGCGGGAGGGGTTGGACCCAGTACTTC

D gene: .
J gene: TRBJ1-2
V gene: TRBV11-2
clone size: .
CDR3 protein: CASSLEPTVQGGYTF
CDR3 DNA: TGTGCCAGCAGCTTAGAGCCGACAGTACAGGGAGGCTACACCTTC

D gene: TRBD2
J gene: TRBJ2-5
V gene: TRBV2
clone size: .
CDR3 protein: CASSEGSGGPTQYF
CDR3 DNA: TGTGCCAGCAGTGAAGGTAGCGGGGGCCCGACCCAGTACTTC

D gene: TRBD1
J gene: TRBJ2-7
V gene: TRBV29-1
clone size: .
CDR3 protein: CSVLGQGRDEQYF
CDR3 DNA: TGCAGCGTTCTTGGACAGGGGCGGGACGAGCAGTACTTC

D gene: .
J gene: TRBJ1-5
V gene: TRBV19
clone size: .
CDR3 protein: CASKGRGYQPQHF
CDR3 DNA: TGTGCCAGTAAGGGCAGGGGTTATCAGCCCCAGCATTTT

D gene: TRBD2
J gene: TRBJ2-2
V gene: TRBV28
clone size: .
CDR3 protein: CASSATSAPNTGELFF
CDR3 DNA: TGTGCCAGCAGTGCTACTAGCGCTCCTAACACCGGGGAGCTGTTTTTT

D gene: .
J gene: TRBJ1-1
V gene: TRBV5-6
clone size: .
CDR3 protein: CASSLYPGVNTEAFF
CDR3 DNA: TGTGCCAGCAGCTTGTACCCAGGCGTGAACACTGAAGCTTTCTTT

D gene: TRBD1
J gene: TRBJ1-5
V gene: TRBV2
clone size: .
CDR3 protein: CASSADRGANQPQHF
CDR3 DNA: TGTGCCAGCAGTGCTGACAGGGGTGCTAATCAGCCCCAGCATTTT

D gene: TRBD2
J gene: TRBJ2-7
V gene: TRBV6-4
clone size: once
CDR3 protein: CASRNGLAPYEQYF
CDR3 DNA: TGTGCCAGCAGAAACGGACTAGCTCCCTACGAGCAGTACTTC

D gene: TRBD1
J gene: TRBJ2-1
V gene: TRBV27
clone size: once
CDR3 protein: CASTWAGGNEQFF
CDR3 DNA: TGTGCCAGCACCTGGGCAGGGGGAAATGAGCAGTTCTTC

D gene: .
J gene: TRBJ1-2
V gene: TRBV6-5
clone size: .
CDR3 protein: CASCGAGSGGYTF
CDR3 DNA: TGTGCCAGCTGTGGCGCAGGGTCAGGTGGCTACACCTTC

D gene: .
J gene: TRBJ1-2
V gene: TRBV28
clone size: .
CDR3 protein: CASSFYKPQVGGGYTF
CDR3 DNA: TGTGCCAGCAGTTTTTATAAGCCCCAGGTGGGGGGTGGCTACACCTTC

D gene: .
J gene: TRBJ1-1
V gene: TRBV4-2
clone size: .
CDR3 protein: CASSQDQGKRGTEAFF
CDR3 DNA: TGTGCCAGCAGCCAAGATCAGGGGAAGAGAGGCACTGAAGCTTTCTTT

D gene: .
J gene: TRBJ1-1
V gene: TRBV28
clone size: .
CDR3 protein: CASWGNTEAFF
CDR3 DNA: TGTGCCAGCTGGGGCAACACTGAAGCTTTCTTT

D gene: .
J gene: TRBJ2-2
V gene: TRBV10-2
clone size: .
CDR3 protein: CASSDSRVATGELFF
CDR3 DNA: TGCGCCAGCAGTGACTCCCGGGTCGCAACCGGGGAGCTGTTTTTT

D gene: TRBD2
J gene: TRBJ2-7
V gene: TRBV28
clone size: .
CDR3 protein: CASSSAGDAYEQYF
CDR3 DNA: TGTGCCAGCAGTAGTGCGGGAGACGCCTACGAGCAGTACTTC

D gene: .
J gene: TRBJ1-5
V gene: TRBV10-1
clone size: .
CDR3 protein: CASEGLFGDQPQHF
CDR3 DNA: TGCGCCAGCGAAGGACTTTTCGGGGATCAGCCCCAGCATTTT

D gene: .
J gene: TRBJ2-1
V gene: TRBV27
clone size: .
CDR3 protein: CASSTPFRSGNDNEQFF
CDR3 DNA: TGTGCCAGCAGTACACCCTTTCGCTCAGGGAACGACAATGAGCAGTTCTTC